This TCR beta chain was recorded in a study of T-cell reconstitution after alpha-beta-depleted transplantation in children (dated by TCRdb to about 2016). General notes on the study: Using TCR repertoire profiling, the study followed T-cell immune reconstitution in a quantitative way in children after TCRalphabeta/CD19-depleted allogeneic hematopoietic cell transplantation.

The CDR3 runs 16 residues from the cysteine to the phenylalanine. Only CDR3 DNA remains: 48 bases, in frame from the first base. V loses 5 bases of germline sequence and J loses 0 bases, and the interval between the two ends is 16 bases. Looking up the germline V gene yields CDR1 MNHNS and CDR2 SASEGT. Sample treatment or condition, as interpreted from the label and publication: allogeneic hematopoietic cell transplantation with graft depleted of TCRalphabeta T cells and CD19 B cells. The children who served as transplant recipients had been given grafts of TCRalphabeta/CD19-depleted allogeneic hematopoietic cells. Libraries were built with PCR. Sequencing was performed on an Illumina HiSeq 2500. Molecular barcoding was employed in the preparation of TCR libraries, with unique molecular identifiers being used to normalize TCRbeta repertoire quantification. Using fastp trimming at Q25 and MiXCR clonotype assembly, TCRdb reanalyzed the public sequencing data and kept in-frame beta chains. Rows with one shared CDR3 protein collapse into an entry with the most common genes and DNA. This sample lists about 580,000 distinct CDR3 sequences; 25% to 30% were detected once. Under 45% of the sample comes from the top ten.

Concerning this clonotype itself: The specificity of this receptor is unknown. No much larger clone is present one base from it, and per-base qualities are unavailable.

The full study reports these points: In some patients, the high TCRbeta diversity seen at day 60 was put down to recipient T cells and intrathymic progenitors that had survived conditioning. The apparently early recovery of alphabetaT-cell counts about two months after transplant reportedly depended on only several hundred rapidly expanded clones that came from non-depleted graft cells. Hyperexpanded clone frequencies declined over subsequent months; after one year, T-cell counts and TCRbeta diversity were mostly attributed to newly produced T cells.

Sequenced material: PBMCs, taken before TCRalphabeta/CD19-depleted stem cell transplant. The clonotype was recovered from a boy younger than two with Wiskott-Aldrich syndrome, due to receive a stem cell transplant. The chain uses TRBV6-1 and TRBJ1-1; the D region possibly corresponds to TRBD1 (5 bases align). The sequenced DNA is TGTGCCAGCAGTCCAGAGACGGGACGGATGAACACTGAAGCTTTCTTT. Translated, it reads CASSPETGRMNTEAFF.